Sequencing of this TCR beta chain was carried out in a study of T cells after yellow fever vaccination. General study results and limits: Detected again after the booster were most primary-vaccination clones, at approximately 95% CD4 and 88% CD8.

This clonotype was recorded a few times. The antigen is not known. Synthesis of TCR cDNA relied on 5'RACE template switching, which attached a universal primer site and UMIs. TCRdb fed the 5' RACE reads into MiXCR, producing one record per CDR3 protein. The table lists approximately 550,000 distinct CDR3 sequences, under 25% of them singletons. This CDR3 is built from 14 residues. J gave up 7 bases and V 3 bases, and 1 base lay outside the gene matches. This sequence joins TRBV12-3 or TRBV12-4 and TRBJ2-1, with 12 positions matching TRBD2. The sample consisted of PBMCs, taken 15 days after the yellow fever booster vaccination. This receptor was identified in a man aged 25-40 years who received the YFV17D yellow fever vaccine. The chain's CDR3 is CASSFTSGRNEQFF. The CDR3 region has the DNA TGTGCCAGCAGTTTTACTAGCGGGAGGAATGAGCAGTTCTTC.